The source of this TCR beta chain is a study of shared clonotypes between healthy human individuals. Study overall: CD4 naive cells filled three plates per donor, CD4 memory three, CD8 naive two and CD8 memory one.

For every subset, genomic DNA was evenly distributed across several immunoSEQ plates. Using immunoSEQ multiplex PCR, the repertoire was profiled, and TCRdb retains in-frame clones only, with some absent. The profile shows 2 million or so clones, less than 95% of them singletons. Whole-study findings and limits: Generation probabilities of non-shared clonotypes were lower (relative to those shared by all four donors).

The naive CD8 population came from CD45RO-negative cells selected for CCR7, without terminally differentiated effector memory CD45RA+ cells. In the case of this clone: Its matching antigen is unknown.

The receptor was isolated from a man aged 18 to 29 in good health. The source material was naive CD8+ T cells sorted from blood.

The CDR3 reads CASSFGTSTTDTQYF. The CDR3 bases are TGTGCCAGCAGTTTCGGGACATCCACGACAGATACGCAGTATTTT. This chain connects TRBV28 to TRBJ2-3, with D possibly being TRBD1 (6 bases). This CDR3 comprises 15 residues. Germline assignment: CDR1 MDHEN and CDR2 SYDVKM. Trimming pared 3 bases from V and 3 bases from J, leaving 13 bases between.